The rows below give T cell receptor beta chains drawn from one sample of a study of cytomegalovirus exposure and HLA in healthy donors. Produced via immunoSEQ multiplex PCR; TCRdb's table is partial and in-frame only. The table lists about 140,000 clones, around 73% of them singletons. Sequenced material: PBMCs. These receptor sequences come from a female donor in good health and CMV-seronegative. The conserved cysteine and the conserved F or W are not part of the CDR3 here. D genes are given only for firm matches.

length,D,V,CDR3
13,.,TRBV18,ASSPRAGVTDTQY
15,.,TRBV27,ASSSIRGRVLTDTQY
12,TRBD1,TRBV6-5,ASSQLGGNTEAF
13,TRBD1,TRBV6-5,ASSRDTGDYYGYT
13,TRBD1,TRBV25-1,ASSEAGQGNYGYT
14,.,TRBV5-1,ASSLAHLSSYNEQF
13,.,TRBV19,ASSMVRGFGNTIY
10,.,TRBV7-9,SSSSGRSEAF
13,TRBD2,TRBV10-3,AIKETSAERNEQF
13,.,TRBV9,ASSVGGLVDSPLH
13,.,TRBV9,ASSVLDRFNYGYT
11,TRBD2,TRBV30,AWSIAGVYEQY
10,.,TRBV2,ASSDPSHTQY
14,.,TRBV7-8,ASSPAKDSWTYEQY
17,TRBD2,TRBV5-1,ASSLGDAGTSDYTGELF
13,TRBD2,TRBV7-3,ASSTGLAGADTQY
11,.,TRBV6-1,ASMGGRYTEAF
17,TRBD1,TRBV13,ASSGDRAGTGISGNTIY